The sequence of this TCR beta chain was determined in a study of cytomegalovirus exposure and HLA in healthy donors (dated by TCRdb to 2015 to 2018). The study in broad terms: An earlier analysis of some 550 of the donors reported 250 to 300 Gb of sequence data and 117 million unique TCR beta sequences from some 180 million T cells. An early release that covered several hundred HLA-typed donors contained approximately 300 gigabases of sequencing data and about 93 million unique TCR sequences. The genetic ancestry cluster associated with self-reported Caucasian donors included approximately 85% of the roughly 360 genotyped donors. The aim of the study was to test whether cataloging public T cell receptors could identify signatures of past pathogen exposure. Using immunosequencing, the study profiled T cell repertoires from some 670 subjects and related those repertoires to cytomegalovirus serostatus. In addition to the first cohort of 500 to 850 subjects, a separate validation cohort of 130 or so different subjects was used. The study combined high-throughput TCR immunosequencing, statistical association of individual TCRs with disease status, and machine learning to predict cytomegalovirus infection status. To study patterns of TCR occurrence, a later analysis re-analyzed previously published TCR beta repertoires from several hundred donors and added high-resolution HLA genotyping. Rather than drawing on any new phenotypic data, the later analysis identified candidate immune exposures from TCR beta sequences and the way those sequences occurred across donors. In an earlier analysis of roughly 540 of the donors, high-throughput TCR beta sequencing was used to judge whether each TCR beta V gene segment behaved as functional or pseudogenic. Alongside the repertoire data, information on donor age, sex, ethnicity and CMV serostatus was compiled. Genome-wide SNP genotypes for about 65% of the roughly 670 donors were used in a later genetic analysis, which treated that subset as a discovery cohort. Every repertoire in the discovery cohort had been generated on one and the same sequencing platform. HLA typing covered class I and class II loci at four-digit resolution. Typing coverage differed by locus: A, B, C, DRB1 and DQB1 were typed in about 620-630 donors, DQA1 in 522, DPA1 in 600 to 610, and DPB1 in around 440. Roughly five DR-DQ haplotypes were handled as single units for association and clustering because linkage in the cohort was strong. Among around 400 genotyped donors of the cohort, an average of 235,054 unique TCR beta nucleotide sequences were sequenced per donor, roughly a sixth of them non-productive.

The protocol used for the library was the immunoSEQ multiplex PCR assay. The multiplex PCR relied on a mix of 60 forward primers for TCR Vbeta segments and 13 reverse primers for TCR Jbeta segments. The CDR3 region of rearranged TCR beta genes was amplified from genomic DNA by a multiplex PCR assay. The Illumina HiSeq System was used to sequence the amplified TCR beta libraries as 87-base-pair reads. Concerning the study's data processing: A later analysis tallied roughly 76 million unique TCR beta chains across the 666 repertoires, and approximately 11 million of those chains were shared by two or more donors. Raw reads were error-corrected and collapsed into unique sequences with a nearest-neighbor algorithm that merged closely related sequences to remove PCR and sequencing errors. CDR3 sequences were aligned to IMGT reference sequences to assign V, D and J gene segments. For a sequence to be retained, a match of at least six nucleotides was required to both a V gene segment and a J gene segment. A rearrangement was called productive if the CDR3 had no stop codons and remained in frame with V and J, and every other rearrangement was called non-productive. CDR3 was defined according to IMGT convention as the region running from the second conserved V-encoded cysteine to the conserved J-encoded phenylalanine. The earlier analysis of around 640 of the donors excluded sequences that lacked an unambiguous match to a single V gene segment. In an earlier analysis of approximately 590 of the donors, V segments were called functional above 56.7% productive rearrangements and were called segregating when the between-donor standard deviation exceeded 5%. A statistical classification framework was developed to diagnose cytomegalovirus status using the catalog of TCR beta chain sequences. In a later analysis, V and J genes were assigned by comparing TCR nucleotide sequences against IMGT/GENE-DB human TR gene sequences. Using the TCRdist pipeline, a later analysis assigned CDR3 sequences along with most-parsimonious VDJ recombination scenarios. In a later analysis, each TCR beta chain was defined by its CDR3 amino acid sequence together with its V-gene family, and reads lacking a unique V-gene family were excluded. In a later analysis, 500 to 700 highly shared, low-generation-probability nucleotide sequences were removed to address suspected cross-contamination and a sequencing artifact. In a later analysis, a clonal expansion index for each public chain was calculated from normalized within-repertoire ranks of inferred template counts. In a later analysis, generation probabilities were computed using a VDJ recombination model fitted to out-of-frame rearrangements, and the results were checked against IGoR. A later analysis scored TCR-TCR, TCR-HLA and TCR-CMV co-occurrence with hypergeometric tests, applying a repertoire-size bias correction to TCR pairs. In a later analysis, false discovery rates were estimated by permuting HLA or CMV assignments 20 times. In a later analysis, co-occurring TCRs were grouped using DBSCAN, with TCRdist sequence similarity added in when clustering inside HLA-allele-positive subsets. Repertoires with fewer than 30,000 or more than 120,000 public chains, plus five repertoires with anomalous nucleotide sharing, were excluded from co-occurrence clustering. TCRdb carries this immuneACCESS record with in-frame sequences only. Its versions omit some clonotypes, under half of them owing to an unresolved V gene in the studies checked, with the rest unexplained. V, J and clone size were drawn from that table, and D and trimming were deduced from the DNA. In this sample the table shows around 150,000 clones, roughly 80% of which occur a single time. The top ten hold roughly 2% of the sample.

In total, just over 650 healthy bone marrow donors made up the cohort. At the time of sampling, all cohort members were nominally healthy, though unrecorded immune exposures were likely present. CMV serostatus was recorded as positive for about 300 and negative for about 55% of the roughly 670 cohort members, whereas no CMV serostatus was recorded for the donor in question. Each donor provided a peripheral blood sample, and peripheral blood mononuclear cells were used for TCR beta sequencing. The Qiagen DNeasy Blood Extraction Kit was used to extract genomic DNA from the blood cell samples. The germline V gene yields SGHTA for CDR1 and FQGNSA for CDR2. From the cysteine through the phenylalanine, the CDR3 covers 16 amino acids. The retained sequence is limited to the CDR3, 48 bases, with the frame set at the first base. After removal of 2 bases from V and 0 bases from J, the junction retains 3 bases not matched to a gene.

Concerning this clone itself: What antigen it recognizes has not been identified. Base-call qualities are not available, and no considerably larger clone is one nucleotide away.

Broad study findings and their caveats: Sequencing depth was assumed to be roughly uniform across donors in the presence/absence analyses, though that assumption may not hold. A later analysis reported that several top co-occurrence clusters appeared linked to parvovirus B19, influenza, CMV and Epstein-Barr virus. In a later analysis, HLA-associated TCR beta chains showed more clonal expansion and lower generation probabilities than non-associated chains that were equally common. The only immune exposure information available for the cohort was CMV serostatus. Linkage disequilibrium might explain the correlated functional status among segregating V segments, but an unknown experimental factor could not be excluded. A further reported finding was that TCR beta sequences accurately predicted the HLA-A and HLA-B alleles for most subjects in the first cohort. A total of 150 to 200 TCR beta chains were listed by the study as associated with cytomegalovirus. The earlier analysis of about 600 of the donors excluded roughly 17 rarely observed V segments, including chromosome 9 orphons, because counts were too low. In a later analysis, TCR association rates were found to vary across HLA loci, with the most associated TCRs seen for DRB1 alleles and the fewest for HLA-C alleles. In a later analysis, 16,951 TCR beta sequences were associated with specific HLA alleles at a false discovery rate of 0.05. Some IMGT-functional V segments, including TRBV6-2 and TRBV6-3, could not be told apart with the 87-base-pair reads, so those segments were excluded. In a later genetic analysis, a missense DCLRE1C variant was associated with V-gene and J-gene trimming of TCR beta chains, and the association was replicated in an independent cohort. A later analysis found that most CMV-associated TCR beta chains appeared HLA-restricted, with HLA associations seemingly driven largely by CMV exposure. Broadly in line with IMGT annotations, most TCR beta V segments showed up in productive rearrangements about 87% or about 30% of the time in an earlier analysis of several hundred of the donors. Most TCR sequences were observed very rarely across donors, whereas some public TCRs were present in many individuals. Cytomegalovirus status was reported to be diagnosed by the classifier with high specificity and sensitivity in both the original and validation cohorts. When HLA alleles, especially DR and DQ, strongly co-occurred, TCR associations were difficult to assign to individual alleles. Because some donors lacked HLA typing at each locus, the association tests relied only on the typed subset. In vitro tests confirmed that a few of the cytomegalovirus-associated TCR beta chains recognize cytomegalovirus antigens. A group of highly shared sequence variants was considered likely to be a technical artifact of the sequencing pipeline. The cohort was sequenced for TCR beta chains only, and without alpha or paired-chain data the features that could be detected were limited. A later genetic analysis reported fewer N-insertions in productive TCRs among donors in an Asian-associated ancestry cluster than the approximately 700-donor mean. The authors suggested that the approach could potentially be extended to other disease states and immunological phenotypes.

The clonotype comes from a human donor in good health. Sample: PBMCs. The V and J genes are TRBV7-2 and TRBJ2-5; 10 nucleotides in the junction match TRBD2. The DNA reads TGTGCCAGCAGCTTAAGCCTAGCGGGGGACCAAGAGACCCAGTACTTC. It codes for CASSLSLAGDQETQYF.